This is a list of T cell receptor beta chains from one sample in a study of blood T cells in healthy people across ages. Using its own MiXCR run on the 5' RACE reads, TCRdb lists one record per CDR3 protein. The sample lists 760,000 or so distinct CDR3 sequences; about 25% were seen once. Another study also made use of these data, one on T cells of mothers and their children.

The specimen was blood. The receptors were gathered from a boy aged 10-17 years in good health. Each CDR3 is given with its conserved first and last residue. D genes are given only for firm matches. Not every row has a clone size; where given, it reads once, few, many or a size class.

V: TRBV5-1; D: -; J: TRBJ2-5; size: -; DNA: TGCGCCAGCAGGGACGGAGTCGGTAGTGAAGAGACCCAGTACTTC; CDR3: CASRDGVGSEETQYF
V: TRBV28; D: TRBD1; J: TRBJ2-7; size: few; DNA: TGTGCCAGCAGTTCCTGGGGGACAGGGGACCACGAGCAGTACTTC; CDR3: CASSSWGTGDHEQYF
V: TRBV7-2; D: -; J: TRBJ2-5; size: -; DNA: TGTGCCAGCAGCTCCACGTATGGAGAGACCCAGTACTTC; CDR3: CASSSTYGETQYF
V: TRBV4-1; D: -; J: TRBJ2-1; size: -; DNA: TGCGCCAGCAGCCATACCGCGGTCGGAGGTAATGAGCAGTTCTTC; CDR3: CASSHTAVGGNEQFF
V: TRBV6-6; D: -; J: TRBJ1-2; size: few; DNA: TGTGCCAGCAGTTACTCTCCGAATAACTATGGCTACACCTTC; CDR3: CASSYSPNNYGYTF
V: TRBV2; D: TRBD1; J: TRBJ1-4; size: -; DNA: TGTGCCAGCAGTGAAGTACAGGGGCCACCTAATGAAAAACTGTTTTTT; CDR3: CASSEVQGPPNEKLFF
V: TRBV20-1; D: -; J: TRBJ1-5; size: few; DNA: TGCAGTGCTAGAGACTGGAGAGGGACCGCTAATCAGCCCCAGCATTTT; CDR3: CSARDWRGTANQPQHF
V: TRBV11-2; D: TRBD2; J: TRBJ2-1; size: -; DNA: TGTGCCAGCAGCTTAGCCTCATTAGCGGGTTACAATGAGCAGTTCTTC; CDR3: CASSLASLAGYNEQFF
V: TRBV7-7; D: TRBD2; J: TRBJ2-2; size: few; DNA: TGTGCTAGCAGCTTAGGGCTCGCTAGCGGGGGGAACACCGGGGAGCTGTTTTTT; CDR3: CASSLGLASGGNTGELFF
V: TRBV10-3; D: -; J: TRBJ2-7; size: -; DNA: TGTGCCATCAGTGAGTCGATGGAGGGAAATAAAGACGAGCAGTACTTC; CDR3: CAISESMEGNKDEQYF
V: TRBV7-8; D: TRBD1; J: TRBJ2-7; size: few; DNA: TGTGCCAGCAGATCGCGACAGGGCTCCTACGAGCAGTACTTC; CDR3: CASRSRQGSYEQYF
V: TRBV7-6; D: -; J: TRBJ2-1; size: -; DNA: TGTGCCAGCAGCTTAGCGAAGTTCAGTCGTAGTGAGCAGTTCTTC; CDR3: CASSLAKFSRSEQFF
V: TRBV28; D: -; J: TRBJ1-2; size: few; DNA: TGTGCCAGCTGGGAAATGGGACGGATCTATGGCTACACCTTC; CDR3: CASWEMGRIYGYTF
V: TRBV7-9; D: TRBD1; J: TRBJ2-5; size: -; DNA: TGTGCCAGCAGGCCACCAGGGGGCCAAGAGACCCAGTACTTC; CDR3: CASRPPGGQETQYF
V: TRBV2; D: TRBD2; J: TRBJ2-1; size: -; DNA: TGTGCCAGCATCGAGCGGGGGCAATACAATGAGCAGTTCTTC; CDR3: CASIERGQYNEQFF
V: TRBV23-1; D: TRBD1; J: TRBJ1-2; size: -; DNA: TGCGCCAGCGGACCGGGACAGCACTATGGCTACACCTTC; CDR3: CASGPGQHYGYTF
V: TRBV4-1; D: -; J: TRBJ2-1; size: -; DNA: TGCGCCAGCAGCCAAGTCTACAATGAGCAGTTCTTC; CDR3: CASSQVYNEQFF
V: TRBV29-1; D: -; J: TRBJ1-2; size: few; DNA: TGCAGCGGGGAGGGAGGTGGCTATGGCTACACCTTC; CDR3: CSGEGGGYGYTF
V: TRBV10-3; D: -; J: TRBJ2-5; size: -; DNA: TGTGCCATCAGTGGCGATATTGGCCCCACGGAGACCCAGTACTTC; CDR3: CAISGDIGPTETQYF
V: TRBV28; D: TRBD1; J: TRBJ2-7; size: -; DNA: TGTGCCGGCCTCCTCGCAGGGGGCAGCTACGAGCAGTACTTC; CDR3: CAGLLAGGSYEQYF
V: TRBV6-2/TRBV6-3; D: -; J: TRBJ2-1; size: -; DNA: TGTGCCGGCAGTTACTCGGGTGCTAGTTCTCGCTATGAGCAGTTCTTC; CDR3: CAGSYSGASSRYEQFF
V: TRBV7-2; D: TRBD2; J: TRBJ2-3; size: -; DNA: TGTGCCAGCAGCTCCCCGTGGCTAGCGGGCGCAGATACGCAGTATTTT; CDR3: CASSSPWLAGADTQYF
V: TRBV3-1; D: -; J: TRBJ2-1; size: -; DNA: TGTGCCAGCAGCCAAGCCGGGAGTTATGAGCAGTTCTTC; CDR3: CASSQAGSYEQFF
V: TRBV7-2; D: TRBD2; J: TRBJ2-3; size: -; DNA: TGTGCCAGCAGCCCGGGACTAGCAGGAGGGCAGGGGGATACGCAGTATTTT; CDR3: CASSPGLAGGQGDTQYF
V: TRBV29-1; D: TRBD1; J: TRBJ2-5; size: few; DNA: TGCAGCGTCTACAGGGGAGAGACCCAGTACTTC; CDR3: CSVYRGETQYF
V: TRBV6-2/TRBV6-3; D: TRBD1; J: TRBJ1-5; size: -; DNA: TGTGCCAGCAGCCCACAGGGGGTTCAGCCCCAGCATTTT; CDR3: CASSPQGVQPQHF
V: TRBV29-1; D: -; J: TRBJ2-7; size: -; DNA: TGCAGCGTTGGGACTGAGGGGACTTTCTACGAGCAGTACTTC; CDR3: CSVGTEGTFYEQYF
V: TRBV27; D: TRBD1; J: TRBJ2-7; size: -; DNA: TGTGCCAGCAGTCCCCGACCGACAGGGCAGGGAGTGTACGAGCAGTACTTC; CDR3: CASSPRPTGQGVYEQYF
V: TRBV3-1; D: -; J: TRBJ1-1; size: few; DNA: TGTGCCAGCAGCCAAGTTCCGAGGACTGAAGCTTTCTTT; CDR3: CASSQVPRTEAFF
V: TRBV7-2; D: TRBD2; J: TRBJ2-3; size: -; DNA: TGTGCCAGCAGCTTAAGGGTAGCGGGGAGCACAGATACGCAGTATTTT; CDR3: CASSLRVAGSTDTQYF
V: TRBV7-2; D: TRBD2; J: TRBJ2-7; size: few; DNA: TGTGCCAGCAGCCCCTGGGCTAGCGGGACTCGCGAGCAGTACTTC; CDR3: CASSPWASGTREQYF
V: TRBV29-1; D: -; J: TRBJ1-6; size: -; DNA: TGCAGCGTTGTCTACAGGGAGAATTCACCCCTCCACTTT; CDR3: CSVVYRENSPLHF
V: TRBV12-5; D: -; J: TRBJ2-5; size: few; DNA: TGTGCTAGTGGTTATGGTCCGACAGTAGACACTGGTTTAGAGACCCAGTACTTC; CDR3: CASGYGPTVDTGLETQYF
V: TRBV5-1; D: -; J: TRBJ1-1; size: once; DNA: TGCGCCAGCAGGGTAGGGAGGGGGACTGAAGCTTTCTTT; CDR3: CASRVGRGTEAFF
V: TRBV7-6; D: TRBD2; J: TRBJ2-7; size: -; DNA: TGTGCCAGCAGCTTAAGACTAGCGGACTCCTACGAGCAGTACTTC; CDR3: CASSLRLADSYEQYF
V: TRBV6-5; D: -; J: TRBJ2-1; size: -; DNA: TGTGCCAGCAGTTACGGTCCGGAGAGCTCCTACAATGAGCAGTTCTTC; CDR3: CASSYGPESSYNEQFF
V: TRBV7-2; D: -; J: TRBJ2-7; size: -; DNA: TGTGCCAGCAGCTTCGATTGGCAGTACGAGCAGTACTTC; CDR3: CASSFDWQYEQYF
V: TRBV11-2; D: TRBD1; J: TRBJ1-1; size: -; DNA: TGTGCCAGCAGCTTAACGGACAGGGTCACTGAAGCTTTCTTT; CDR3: CASSLTDRVTEAFF
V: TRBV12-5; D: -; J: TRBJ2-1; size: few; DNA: TGTGCTAGTGGCCCGGAGGTCTACAATGAGCAGTTCTTC; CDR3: CASGPEVYNEQFF
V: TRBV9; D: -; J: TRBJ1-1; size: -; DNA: TGTGCCAGCAGCCCTCAGGGAGCAGGAGCCACTGAAGCTTTCTTT; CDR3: CASSPQGAGATEAFF
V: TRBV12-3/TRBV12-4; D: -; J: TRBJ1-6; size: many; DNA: TGTGCCAGCAGGAGAGGGACGGAAAATTCACCCCTCCACTTT; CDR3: CASRRGTENSPLHF
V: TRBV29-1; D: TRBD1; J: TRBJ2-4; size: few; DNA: TGCAGCGTTGAAGAGCGGACAGGCAAAAACATTCAGTACTTC; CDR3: CSVEERTGKNIQYF
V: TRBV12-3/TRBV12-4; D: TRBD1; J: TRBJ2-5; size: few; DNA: TGTGCCAGCAGTGATGGGACAGGGGTGGGAGAGACCCAGTACTTC; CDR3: CASSDGTGVGETQYF
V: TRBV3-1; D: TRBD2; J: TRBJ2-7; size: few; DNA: TGTGCCAGCAGCCAAGAGGGACTAGGCCGCTCCTACGAGCAGTACTTC; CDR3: CASSQEGLGRSYEQYF
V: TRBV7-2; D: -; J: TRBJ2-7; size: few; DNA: TGTGCCAGCAGCCGAGGATCTCCCTGCGAGCAGTACTTC; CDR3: CASSRGSPCEQYF
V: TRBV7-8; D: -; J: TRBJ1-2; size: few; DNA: TGTGCCAGCAGCTTGTTGGGATCTTCTAACTATGGCTACACCTTC; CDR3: CASSLLGSSNYGYTF
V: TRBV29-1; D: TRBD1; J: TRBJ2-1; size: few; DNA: TGCAGCGTTGAGCGACAGGGGTGGAACAATGAGCAGTTCTTC; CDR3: CSVERQGWNNEQFF
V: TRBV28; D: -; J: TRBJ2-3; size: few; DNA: TGTGCCAGCACCTCAGATCCCACAGATACGCAGTATTTT; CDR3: CASTSDPTDTQYF
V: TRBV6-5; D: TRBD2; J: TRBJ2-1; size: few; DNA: TGTGCCAGCAGTTACGGCTCCGGGACTAGCGGCCGGTACAATGAGCAGTTCTTC; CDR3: CASSYGSGTSGRYNEQFF
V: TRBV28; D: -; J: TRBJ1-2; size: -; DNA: TGTGCCAGCAGTTCCCGGACCGGCTACACCTTC; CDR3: CASSSRTGYTF
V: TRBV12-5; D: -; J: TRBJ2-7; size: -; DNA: TGTGCTAGTGGTTTGGTAGTTCGGCTATCGAGCTCCTACGAGCAGTACTTC; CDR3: CASGLVVRLSSSYEQYF
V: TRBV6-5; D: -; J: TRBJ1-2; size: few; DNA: TGTGCCAGCAGTCCTACAGGACGGGGGCCCTATGGCTACACCTTC; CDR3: CASSPTGRGPYGYTF
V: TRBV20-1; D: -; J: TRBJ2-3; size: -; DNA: TGCAGTGCTAGAGATCTGACTCGAGTACGATCGACAGATACGCAGTATTTT; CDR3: CSARDLTRVRSTDTQYF
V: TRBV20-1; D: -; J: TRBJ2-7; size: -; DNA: TGCAGTGCTAGAGATCCGGGTTTGGCAAGCGAGCAGTACTTC; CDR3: CSARDPGLASEQYF
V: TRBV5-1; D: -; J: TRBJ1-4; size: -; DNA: TGCGCCAGCCGGAATCGAGGGGACGAAAAACTGTTTTTT; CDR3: CASRNRGDEKLFF
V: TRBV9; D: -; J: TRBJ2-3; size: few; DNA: TGTGCCAGCAGCGTAGCTAGTAGGACTAACACAGATACGCAGTATTTT; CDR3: CASSVASRTNTDTQYF
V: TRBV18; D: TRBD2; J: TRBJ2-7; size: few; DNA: TGTGCCAGCTCCCCTCGACTAGCGGGAGCACCCGAGCAGTACTTC; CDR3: CASSPRLAGAPEQYF